This TCR beta chain was retrieved from a study of blood T cell repertoires in COVID-19. At the level of the study: Researchers got acute and convalescent COVID-19 samples from the United States, Italy and Spain. Sample material is recorded as cDNA or gDNA derived from T cells, B-cell-depleted T cells, or PBMCs.

In this sample, this clone turned up once. This CDR3 has 18 residues. V lost 6 bases and J lost 1, with 24 bases in between. Germline CDR1 and CDR2: SEHNR and FQNEAQ (reference sequence). Assay used: immunoSEQ multiplex PCR; TCRdb lists only in-frame clones, some missing. The sample lists about 280,000 clones, about 90% seen once, with around 2.1% in the top ten. The TCR originated in a woman aged 25 to 39 who had recovered from COVID-19. This sequence joins TRBV7-9 and TRBJ1-1; D remains unclear. Sequencing input: peripheral blood. CDR3 nucleotide sequence: TGTGCCAGCAGGAAAGAAAACCTCGGTCGGGTAGGGAACACTGAAGCTTTCTTT. Translation gives CASRKENLGRVGNTEAFF.